The 21 T cell receptor beta chains below come from one sample, sequenced in a study of T cells in Graves' hyperthyroidism and ophthalmopathy. Regions amplified from RNA transcripts were the TCR beta CDR3 regions. A first-round RT-PCR of the TCR CDR3 used the HTBI primer set. TCRdb analysed the multiplex PCR reads with MiXCR anew, one entry per CDR3 protein. The table includes a few hundred thousand distinct CDR3 sequences, roughly 15% detected once. Material: blood. The receptors stem from a middle-aged woman with Graves' ophthalmopathy.

In this sample, this clonotype turned up once. The V gene is TRBV18, the J gene TRBJ2-1, with 9 nucleotides matching TRBD1. CDR3 length: 15 residues. CDR1 and CDR2 (germline): KGHSH, LQKENI. V lost 1 base to trimming and J lost 7 bases; unmatched junction nucleotides: 5. Here the CDR3 reads CASSPQGQGPNEQFF. The CDR3 bases are TGTGCCAGCTCACCACAAGGACAGGGGCCTAATGAGCAGTTCTTC.

This chain links TRBV28 with TRBJ2-5; 14 positions match TRBD2. This CDR3 comprises 15 residues. Germline trimming cut 6 bases from V and 2 bases from J; bases unmatched to any gene: 2. Germline V gives CDR1 MDHEN, CDR2 SYDVKM. Here the CDR3 reads CASRGTSGGQETQYF. In DNA form, the CDR3 reads TGTGCCAGCAGAGGGACTAGCGGGGGACAAGAGACCCAGTACTTC.

V is TRBV19 and J is TRBJ1-5, with a weak D call TRBD1 (6 bases). The germline gives CDR1 LNHDA, CDR2 SQIVND (reference sequence). The CDR3 spans 16 residues. The V end lost 1 base, the J end lost 1 base, and 11 bases lay between the germline ends. The CDR3 nucleotides read TGTGCCAGTAGTATAGTGGGGGGGCAGAGCAATCAGCCCCAGCATTTT. It is translated as CASSIVGGQSNQPQHF.

This clonotype was detected only a few times. V usage is TRBV27 and J usage is TRBJ1-1; 7 bases match TRBD1. The J segment lost 4 bases and the V segment lost 5 bases, leaving 10 bases of the junction unmatched. Germline V gives CDR1 MNHEY, CDR2 SMNVEV (reference sequence). This CDR3 spans 15 amino acids. DNA of the CDR3: TGTGCCAGCAGTCCCCGCAGGGGGACCCTCACTGAAGCTTTCTTT. Translated, it gives CASSPRRGTLTEAFF.

This clonotype has a handful of counts. The rearrangement joins TRBV12-3 or TRBV12-4 to TRBJ2-1, with 8 bases that match TRBD1. Trimming took 3 bases from V and 9 from J; bases not matched to a gene: 7. The length of the CDR3 is 14 residues. In nucleotides, the CDR3 is TGTGCCAGCAGTTTTCTTGGCAGGGGGCGTGAGCAGTTCTTC. Amino acid sequence: CASSFLGRGREQFF.

This clonotype was seen a handful of times. The gene calls are TRBV3-1 and TRBJ2-1, with D perhaps matching TRBD1 (6 bases). The CDR3 has 14 residues. From germline, CDR1 is LGHDT and CDR2 YNNKEL (reference sequence). Trimming removed 1 base from V and 4 bases from J, with 8 bases in between. The CDR3 region is CASSQGGQYNEQFF. DNA of the CDR3: TGTGCCAGCAGCCAAGGGGGGCAGTACAATGAGCAGTTCTTC.

This clonotype occurred many times. V gene TRBV14 combines with J gene TRBJ1-5; D may be TRBD1 (5 bases). V was trimmed by 4 bases and J by 5 bases, leaving 9 bases between them. This CDR3 spans 13 amino acids. The germline gives CDR1 SGHDN, CDR2 FVKESK. This CDR3 reads CASSPGRDQPQHF. The CDR3 DNA is TGTGCCAGCAGCCCGGGCAGGGATCAGCCCCAGCATTTT. The full variable domain, its missing parts supplied by reference TRBV14 and TRBJ1-5, is EAGVTQFPSHSVIEKGQTVTLRCDPISGHDNLYWYRRVMGKEIKFLLHFVKESKQDESGMPNNRFLAERTGGTYSTLKVQPAELEDSGVYFCASSPGRDQPQHFGDGTRLSIL.

This clonotype has more than one count but fewer than ten. This chain links TRBV3-1 with TRBJ2-1; D is unclear. V gave up 5 bases and J gave up 9 bases, with 11 bases separating them. The CDR3 contains 12 residues. Germline V gene sequence: CDR1 LGHDT, CDR2 YNNKEL (reference sequence). In nucleotides, the CDR3 is TGTGCCAGCAGCTCTGACTTGCCTGAGCAGTTCTTC. It encodes CASSSDLPEQFF.

This clonotype came up a few times. The chain joins TRBV2 to TRBJ2-3; 7 bases map to TRBD2. Germline V lookup: CDR1 SNHLY, CDR2 FYNNEI. V lost 1 base, J lost 2 bases, and 6 bases stayed unmatched. The length of the CDR3 is 16 residues. The CDR3 coding sequence is TGTGCCAGCAGTGAAGATCGGGCGGGGGACACAGATACGCAGTATTTT. Residues: CASSEDRAGDTDTQYF. Based on the CDR3 plus reference TRBV2 and TRBJ2-3, the full variable domain is EPEVTQTPSHQVTQMGQEVILRCVPISNHLYFYWYRQILGQKVEFLVSFYNNEISEKSEIFDDQFSVERPDGSNFTLKIRSTKLEDSAMYFCASSEDRAGDTDTQYFGPGTRLTVL.

This clonotype was detected a few times. The rearrangement uses TRBV30 and TRBJ1-1, with a possible D match to TRBD1 (6 bases). Germline CDR1 GTSNPN, CDR2 SVGIG (reference sequence). Trimming removed 4 bases from V and 3 bases from J, with 21 bases in between. The CDR3 totals 16 residues. The chain's CDR3 is CAWIYVVGGGYTEAFF. CDR3 nucleotides: TGTGCCTGGATTTACGTGGTAGGGGGTGGATACACTGAAGCTTTCTTT.

Ten or more counts support this clonotype. The chain couples TRBV2 to TRBJ2-7; tentatively, D is TRBD1 or TRBD2 (5 bases each). The ends were cut back, 8 bases at V and 0 bases at J, with 20 bases in the middle. Germline CDR1 SNHLY, CDR2 FYNNEI. This CDR3 has 16 amino acids. The CDR3 coding sequence is TGTGCCAGCTTACCCCGGGACCCCATAAGCTCCTACGAGCAGTACTTC. Its translation: CASLPRDPISSYEQYF.

This clonotype was observed a handful of times. The chain recombines TRBV2 with TRBJ1-2; no firm D call. CDR1 and CDR2 from the germline V gene are SNHLY and FYNNEI. This CDR3 spans 11 amino acids. V was pared by 4 bases and J by 8 bases, with 8 bases between. The CDR3 DNA is TGTGCCAGCAGTGTTCCGGGCGGCTACACCTTC. It specifies CASSVPGGYTF.

The chain couples TRBV20-1 to TRBJ2-1; 7 bases are shared with TRBD1. The CDR3 contains 16 residues. J gave up 4 bases and V 5 bases, and 14 bases lay outside the gene matches. CDR1 is DFQATT, CDR2 SNEGSKA, per germline (reference sequence). The CDR3 DNA reads TGCAGTGCTGAAGGGGGCCTAAAAGGAACGTACAATGAGCAGTTCTTC. Translated: CSAEGGLKGTYNEQFF.

For this clonotype: A read error may be the cause here, since a much bigger clone is one base away. V is TRBV10-3 and J is TRBJ1-5, with D maybe TRBD1 (6 bases). Between the trimmed V and J ends, which lost 10 bases and 2 bases, there was a span of 12 bases. Germline assignment: CDR1 ENHRY and CDR2 SYGVKD. CDR3 length equals 13 residues. The CDR3 DNA reads TGTGCCACCAGGACAGATGGCAATCAGCCCCAGCATTTT. Translating gives CATRTDGNQPQHF.

This clonotype was observed a handful of times. The CDR3 spells CASSQDLGGRSGYTF. DNA for the CDR3: TGCGCCAGCAGCCAAGATTTGGGGGGGAGGAGCGGCTACACCTTC. This chain joins TRBV4-1 and TRBJ1-2; maybe TRBD1 (5 bases). With 0 bases removed from V and 8 bases from J, the gap between germline ends came to 16 bases. The germline V gene encodes CDR1 MGHRA and CDR2 YSYEKL. The CDR3 runs 15 residues.

The rearrangement uses TRBV7-9 and TRBJ2-3; 7 bases match TRBD1. Per germline, CDR1 SEHNR and CDR2 FQNEAQ (reference sequence). V shed 3 bases, J shed 6 bases, and the junction held 3 bases outside the gene matches. This CDR3 comprises 13 residues. CDR3: CASSLIRGDTQYF. In DNA form, the CDR3 reads TGTGCCAGCAGCTTGATCAGGGGGGATACGCAGTATTTT.

This clonotype was seen repeatedly, ten times or more. V and J are TRBV20-1 and TRBJ2-2, with D hard to call. Germline CDR1 and CDR2: DFQATT and SNEGSKA (reference sequence). V gave up 5 bases and J gave up 4 bases, with 14 bases separating them. The CDR3 has 14 amino acids. For the CDR3, the DNA is TGCAGTGCTCAGAAAAGGTCGAGCACCGGGGAGCTGTTTTTT. Its protein product is CSAQKRSSTGELFF.

A few counts support this clonotype. The DNA for the CDR3 is TGTGCCAGCAGCTTAGTAACAGCGGGGGGCTACAATGAGCAGTTCTTC. It translates to CASSLVTAGGYNEQFF. This chain uses TRBV11-2 with TRBJ2-1; 9 nucleotides agree with TRBD2. Germline V gene data show CDR1 as SGHAT and CDR2 as FQNNGV. The CDR3 has 16 residues. V shed 1 base, J shed 3 bases, and the junction held 4 bases outside the gene matches.

This clonotype has at least ten counts. The V gene is TRBV29-1, the J gene TRBJ2-1; D gene unclear. V shed 5 bases and J shed 3 bases, with 11 bases lying between them. This CDR3 comprises 13 residues. Germline V lookup: CDR1 SQVTM, CDR2 ANQGSEA. CDR3 in DNA: TGCAGCGTTAACACGATGGGCTACAATGAGCAGTTCTTC. This codes for CSVNTMGYNEQFF.

In this sample, this clonotype turned up many times. The chain has TRBV7-6 and TRBJ2-3; 11 bases are a match to TRBD1. From germline, CDR1 is SGHVS and CDR2 FNYEAQ. The CDR3 is 17 amino acids. After removal of 0 bases from V and 3 bases from J, the junction contained 5 bases not matched to a gene. The CDR3 protein is CASSLATGTGGTDTQYF. As DNA, the CDR3 is TGTGCCAGCAGCTTAGCAACCGGGACAGGGGGTACAGATACGCAGTATTTT. Complete variable domain (other parts from reference TRBV7-6 and TRBJ2-3): GAGVSQSPRYKVTKRGQDVALRCDPISGHVSLYWYRQALGQGPEFLTYFNYEAQQDKSGLPNDRFSAERPEGSISTLTIQRTEQRDSAMYRCASSLATGTGGTDTQYFGPGTRLTVL.

This clonotype occurred a few times. This chain joins TRBV27 and TRBJ2-2, with 7 nucleotides matching TRBD1. The CDR3 length is 14 residues. Trimming took 6 bases from V and 4 from J; bases not matched to a gene: 5. Germline V gene sequence: CDR1 MNHEY, CDR2 SMNVEV (reference sequence). This CDR3 is CASSDYRGTGELFF. In DNA, the CDR3 is TGTGCCAGCAGCGACTACAGGGGCACCGGGGAGCTGTTTTTT.